Below, 4 T cell receptor beta chains from the same sample are listed, as sequenced in a study of graft-versus-host responses after intestinal transplantation. The authors processed graft tissue to release intraepithelial and lamina propria lymphocytes. This table comes from immunoSEQ multiplex PCR, and its TCRdb copy is limited to in-frame clones, with some not included. The sample lists around 37,000 clones, around 87% occurring once. This sample comprised ileum tissue, obtained around 190 days after intestinal transplant. These receptors originate from a human patient who received an intestinal transplant, so some T cells may come from the graft donor.

The chain carries TRBV7-9 and TRBJ2-2; D is ambiguous. The CDR3 has 14 amino acids. V was trimmed by 5 bases and J by 6 bases, leaving 13 bases between them. Germline CDR1 SEHNR, CDR2 FQNEAQ (reference sequence). CDR3 bases: TGTGCCAGCAGCCCCCGGAAGGCAGCCGGGGAGCTGTTTTTT. The encoded protein is CASSPRKAAGELFF. The whole variable domain, filled in from reference TRBV7-9 and TRBJ2-2, reads DTGVSQNPRHKITKRGQNVTFRCDPISEHNRLYWYRQTLGQGPEFLTYFQNEAQLEKSRLLSDRFSAERPKGSFSTLEIQRTEQGDSAMYLCASSPRKAAGELFFGEGSRLTVL.

The chain combines TRBV11-3 with TRBJ2-1; D is ambiguous. This CDR3 spans 13 amino acids. CDR1 and CDR2 (germline): SGHNT, YENEEA. V was cut by 0 bases and J by 5 bases, with 5 bases left in between. As DNA, the CDR3 is TGTGCCAGCAGCTTAGACAGTGACAATGAGCAGTTCTTC. This codes for CASSLDSDNEQFF. The full variable domain, its missing parts supplied by reference TRBV11-3 and TRBJ2-1, is EAGVVQSPRYKIIEKKQPVAFWCNPISGHNTLYWYLQNLGQGPELLIRYENEEAVDDSQLPKDRFSAERLKGVDSTLKIQPAELGDSAVYLCASSLDSDNEQFFGPGTRLTVL.

The rearrangement joins TRBV19 to TRBJ1-4; TRBD1 is a possible D gene (5 bases). Germline CDR1 and CDR2: LNHDA and SQIVND (reference sequence). V lost 7 bases and J lost 3, with 12 bases in between. The CDR3 sequence is 14 residues long. CDR3 coding DNA: TGTGCCAGTAATCCGACAGCCTCTAATGAAAAACTGTTTTTT. Translation: CASNPTASNEKLFF.

The chain has TRBV7-9 and TRBJ2-1, with 10 bases identical to TRBD2. V gave up 8 bases and J gave up 6 bases; unmatched junction bases: 7. CDR1 is SEHNR and CDR2 is FQNEAQ in the germline V gene (reference sequence). The length of the CDR3 is 14 residues. CDR3 sequence (DNA): TGTGCCAGCTTGGGGCTAGCGGGAGCCAATGAGCAGTTCTTC. This translates into CASLGLAGANEQFF.